The source of this T cell receptor (beta chain) is a study of vaccination and CD4 T cells after COVID-19. The study's findings and limits: The authors identified 304 of 307 vaccine-specific clones in convalescent patients as spike mono-reactive.

With respect to this clonotype: Its antigen is unidentified.

Treatment described: roughly 10-day PBMC culture with coronavirus spike peptide pools or control peptides (ViraFEST assay). Under the ViraFEST approach, antigen-specific T cells were expanded with peptide pools and TCRs subsequently sequenced. The assay that was used to sequence DNA from cultured CD4+ T cells was the Oncomine TCR Beta short-read assay. Using its own MiXCR run on the PCR reads, TCRdb lists one record per CDR3 protein. The data contain about 14,000 distinct CDR3 sequences, 25% to 40% of them singletons. The material sequenced was CD4+ T cells from blood, cultured in vitro, taken after SARS-CoV-2 vaccination. The sequence was collected from a human donor who had recovered from COVID-19.

CDR3 nucleotide sequence: TGTGCCAGCAGGGAAAAGTCCACCAACACAGATACGCAGTATTTT. Its translation is CASREKSTNTDTQYF. The V and J genes are TRBV7-6 and TRBJ2-3; D gene uncertain. CDR1 is SGHVS, CDR2 FNYEAQ, per germline. The CDR3 contains 15 residues. Trimming left V 6 bases short and J 2 bases short, with 15 bases between.